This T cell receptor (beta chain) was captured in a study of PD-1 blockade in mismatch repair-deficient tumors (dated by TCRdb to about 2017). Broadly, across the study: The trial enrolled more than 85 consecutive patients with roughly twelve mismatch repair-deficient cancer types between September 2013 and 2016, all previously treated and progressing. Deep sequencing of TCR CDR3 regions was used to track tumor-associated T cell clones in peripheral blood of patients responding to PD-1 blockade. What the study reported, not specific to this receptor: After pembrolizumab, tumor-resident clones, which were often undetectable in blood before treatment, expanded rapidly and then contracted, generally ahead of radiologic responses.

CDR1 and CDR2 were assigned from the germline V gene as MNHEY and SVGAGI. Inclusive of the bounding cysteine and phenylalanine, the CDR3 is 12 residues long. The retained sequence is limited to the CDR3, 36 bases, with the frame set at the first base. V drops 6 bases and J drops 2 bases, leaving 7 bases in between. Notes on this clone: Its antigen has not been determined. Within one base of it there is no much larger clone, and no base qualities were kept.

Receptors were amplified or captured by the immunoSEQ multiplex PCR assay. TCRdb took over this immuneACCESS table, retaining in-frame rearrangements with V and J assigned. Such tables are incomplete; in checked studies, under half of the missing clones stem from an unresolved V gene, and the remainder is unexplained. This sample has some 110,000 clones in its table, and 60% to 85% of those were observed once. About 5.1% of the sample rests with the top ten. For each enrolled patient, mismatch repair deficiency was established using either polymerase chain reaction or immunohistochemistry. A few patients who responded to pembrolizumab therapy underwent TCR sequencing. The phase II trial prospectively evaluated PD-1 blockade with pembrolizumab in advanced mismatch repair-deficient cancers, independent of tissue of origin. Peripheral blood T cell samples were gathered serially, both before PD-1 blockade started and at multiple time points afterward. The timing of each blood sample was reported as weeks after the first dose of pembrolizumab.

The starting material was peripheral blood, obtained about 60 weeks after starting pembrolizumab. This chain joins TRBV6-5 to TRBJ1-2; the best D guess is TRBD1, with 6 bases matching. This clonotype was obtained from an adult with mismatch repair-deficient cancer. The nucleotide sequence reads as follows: TGTGCCAGCAGGGACAGAAACTATGGCTACACCTTC. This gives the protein CASRDRNYGYTF.